Included here is one TCR beta chain sequence, with context. No antigen is known for it. These data come from a study of intratumoral heterogeneity in liver cancer. Across the whole study: Most patients were male, with a median age of about 69 years. Whole-study results and caveats: Tumor-infiltrating lymphocytes were acknowledged as under-represented in the sampling. Tumor region a had significantly more unique T-cell expansions than region b.

V was cut by 4 bases and J by 1 base, with 4 bases left in between. CDR1 GTSNPN and CDR2 SVGIG come from the germline V gene (reference sequence). The CDR3 loop spans 11 amino acids. Each tumour sample represents a distinct, spatially separated region of the hepatocellular carcinoma nodule. Before surgical resection, these early-stage hepatocellular carcinoma patients received no treatment. The method was immunoSEQ multiplex PCR; TCRdb's version includes in-frame clones alone and lacks a portion of them. Of some 3,000 clones in the sample, 71% are singletons; the top ten hold around 50%. The V call is TRBV30, the J call TRBJ1-1; D unresolved. This TCR derives from a woman aged 65 to 85 with hepatocellular carcinoma. The material was tumor tissue, obtained before any cancer treatment. The CDR3 sequence is CAWKGNTEAFF. Here the CDR3 DNA reads TGTGCCTGGAAAGGGAACACTGAAGCTTTCTTT.